These 10 T cell receptor beta chains originate from one sample sequenced in a study of beta chain features in type 1 diabetes. The isolated RNA, all of it, was reverse transcribed, so expressed TCRB transcripts were what got sequenced. Method: immunoSEQ multiplex PCR; TCRdb's copy keeps in-frame clones and lacks some. The sample holds 360,000 or so clones, around 20% seen once. Sequenced sample: naive CD4+ T cells from blood. The receptor set was obtained from a woman in her late teens or twenties in good health.

V and J are TRBV10-3 and TRBJ2-1, with 11 bases identical to TRBD2. The V gene end was trimmed by 10 bases and the J gene end by 4 bases; junction bases not matched to a gene: 3. The CDR3 consists of 13 residues. The germline CDR1 and CDR2 sequences are ENHRY and SYGVKD. This CDR3 reads CASGTSGYNEQFF. CDR3 bases: TGTGCCAGCGGGACTAGCGGTTACAATGAGCAGTTCTTC.

This clone was counted between two and nine times. Other nucleotide sequences from this sample produce the same CDR3. The chain joins TRBV2 to TRBJ2-3; a weak D match, TRBD2 (6 bases). Trimming removed 6 bases at V and 3 bases at J, with 7 bases between. The CDR3 has 12 amino acids. CDR1 is SNHLY, CDR2 FYNNEI, per germline. Here the CDR3 reads CASSGGTDTQYF. The CDR3 DNA reads TGTGCCAGCAGCGGGGGTACAGATACGCAGTATTTT.

This clone has more than one count but fewer than ten. V and J are TRBV5-1 and TRBJ2-5, with a tentative D call TRBD2 (6 bases). V was cut by 0 bases and J by 3 bases, with 12 bases left in between. The CDR3 runs 15 residues. Germline values: CDR1 SGHRS, CDR2 YFSETQ. CDR3 sequence reads: CASSLEGRTKETQYF. The CDR3 nucleotides read TGCGCCAGCAGCTTGGAAGGCAGGACTAAAGAGACCCAGTACTTC.

The chain couples TRBV23-1 to TRBJ2-5; no firm D call. The J call may be faulty, since TRBJ2-7 better matches the DNA end. TRBV23-1 is flagged as an ORF with uncertain function. The CDR3 consists of 14 residues. The CDR3 is CASSHSVLTYEQYF. The DNA for the CDR3 is TGCGCCAGCAGTCATTCCGTCCTCACCTACGAGCAGTACTTC.

V and J are TRBV5-1 and TRBJ1-3, with 7 nucleotides matching TRBD1. V lost 2 bases, J lost 4 bases, and 3 bases stayed unmatched. The CDR3 has 14 residues. Germline CDR1 reads SGHRS; CDR2 reads YFSETQ. CDR3 nucleotide sequence: TGCGCCAGCAGCTTACAGGGGCCGGGAAACACCATATATTTT. Its protein product is CASSLQGPGNTIYF.

The CDR3 loop is CASSDRGQGIYEQYF. CDR3 in DNA: TGCGCCAGCAGTGATCGGGGACAGGGAATCTACGAGCAGTACTTC. This chain joins TRBV10-2 and TRBJ2-7, with 9 bases matching TRBD1. V trimming: 3 bases; J trimming: 3 bases; junction bases outside the gene matches: 6. The CDR3 sequence is 15 residues long. Germline V gene lookup returns CDR1 WSHSY and CDR2 SAAADI.

The chain recombines TRBV6-6 with TRBJ1-2; D may be TRBD1 (6 bases). The CDR3 runs to 15 residues. CDR1 and CDR2 from the germline V gene are MNHNY and SVGAGI (reference sequence). Trimming cost V 0 bases and J 8 bases, with 16 bases left between them. For the CDR3, the DNA is TGTGCCAGCAGTTACTCGCGGGCAGGGGATGGGGGCTACACCTTC. Translation: CASSYSRAGDGGYTF.

Remarks on this clone: Other DNA variants within this sample encode the same CDR3. The DNA of the CDR3 is TGTGCCAGCAGTCAAAGGGCGGGGTCTATTCAGTACTTC. The encoded protein is CASSQRAGSIQYF. This chain links TRBV2 with TRBJ2-4, with D perhaps TRBD2 (6 bases). This CDR3 is 13 amino acids long. V dropped 5 bases and J dropped 10 bases, with 15 bases sitting between them. Germline CDR1 is SNHLY and CDR2 is FYNNEI.

There are a few counts of this clone. CDR3: CASSLGVTTILGEQFF. CDR3 bases: TGCGCCAGCAGCTTGGGGGTGACTACGATCCTTGGTGAGCAGTTCTTC. This chain joins TRBV5-1 and TRBJ2-1, with D perhaps matching TRBD2 (5 bases). V gave up 0 bases and J gave up 9 bases, with 19 bases separating them. The CDR3 has 16 amino acids. Per germline, CDR1 SGHRS and CDR2 YFSETQ.

The CDR3 sequence: CASSTLAGADEQYF. The CDR3 DNA follows: TGCGCCAGCAGCACCTTAGCGGGAGCAGACGAGCAGTACTTC. This sequence joins TRBV5-1 and TRBJ2-7, with 9 bases matching TRBD2. This CDR3 is 14 amino acids long. Trimming took 4 bases from V and 5 from J; bases not matched to a gene: 7. CDR1 is SGHRS, CDR2 YFSETQ, per germline.